One and the same sample provided the 32 T cell receptor beta chains below, sequenced in a study of memory CD4+ T cells and cytomegalovirus serostatus. Some clones are missing from TCRdb's copy, which holds only in-frame ones; the method was immunoSEQ multiplex PCR. The table shows about 48,000 clones, with around 80% occurring only once. Single viable CD3+CD4+CD8-CD45RO+ cells were sorted as the memory CD4+ T cells. The sequencing sample was made of memory CD4+ T cells from blood. Every receptor here comes from an adult in good health and CMV-seronegative.

The V gene is TRBV5-1, the J gene TRBJ1-3, with D maybe TRBD1 (5 bases). Germline V gene lookup returns CDR1 SGHRS and CDR2 YFSETQ. Deletions cut 4 bases from V and 4 bases from J, with 15 bases between. The CDR3 covers 15 residues. CDR3 DNA sequence: TGCGCCAGCAGCGCCGGGACGAGTATCGGAAACACCATATATTTT. Translating it yields CASSAGTSIGNTIYF.

The V gene is TRBV11-3, the J gene TRBJ2-3; TRBD2 matches at 7 bases. This CDR3 region has 16 residues. J lost 0 bases, V lost 6 bases, and 9 bases had no gene match. CDR1 SGHNT and CDR2 YENEEA come from the germline V gene. This CDR3 reads CASSFGGGLSTDTQYF. CDR3 sequence (DNA): TGTGCCAGCAGTTTCGGCGGGGGACTTAGCACAGATACGCAGTATTTT. The full variable domain, rest sourced from reference TRBV11-3 and TRBJ2-3, is EAGVVQSPRYKIIEKKQPVAFWCNPISGHNTLYWYLQNLGQGPELLIRYENEEAVDDSQLPKDRFSAERLKGVDSTLKIQPAELGDSAVYLCASSFGGGLSTDTQYFGPGTRLTVL.

The chain combines TRBV4-1 with TRBJ2-7; 11 bases fit TRBD2. Germline CDR1 reads MGHRA; CDR2 reads YSYEKL. Trimming took 4 bases from V and 3 from J; bases not matched to a gene: 11. The CDR3 has 17 amino acids. CDR3 sequence: CASSLPVLAGGNYEQYF. As DNA, the CDR3 is TGCGCCAGCAGCCTCCCAGTCCTAGCGGGGGGCAACTACGAGCAGTACTTC.

The J gene is TRBJ2-7, the V gene TRBV6-5; D possibly uses TRBD1 or TRBD2 (5 bases each). The CDR3 spans 16 residues. CDR1 and CDR2 (germline): MNHEY, SVGAGI. V gave up 0 bases and J gave up 3 bases, with 15 bases separating them. As DNA, the CDR3 is TGTGCCAGCAGTTACTCGATCCCAGGGAGCGGCTACGAGCAGTACTTC. It is translated as CASSYSIPGSGYEQYF.

The chain joins TRBV7-6 to TRBJ1-6; 12 nucleotides align to TRBD1. V dropped 4 bases and J dropped 9; count of bases not matched to a gene: 4. This CDR3 has 15 amino acids. Germline-derived CDR1 and CDR2 are SGHVS and FNYEAQ. For the CDR3, the DNA is TGTGCCAGCAGCTCCGGGACAGGGGGCGTTTCACCCCTCCACTTT. Protein sequence: CASSSGTGGVSPLHF.

The rearrangement uses TRBV2 and TRBJ2-3; 9 nucleotides align to TRBD2. The CDR3 covers 17 residues. CDR1 is SNHLY, CDR2 FYNNEI, per germline. The J segment lost 1 base and the V segment lost 0 bases, leaving 5 bases of the junction unmatched. The CDR3 loop is CASSEAGSGGRTDTQYF. CDR3 in DNA: TGTGCCAGCAGTGAAGCGGGTAGCGGGGGACGCACAGATACGCAGTATTTT. The full variable domain, in which reference TRBV2 and TRBJ2-3 provide the parts outside the CDR3, is EPEVTQTPSHQVTQMGQEVILRCVPISNHLYFYWYRQILGQKVEFLVSFYNNEISEKSEIFDDQFSVERPDGSNFTLKIRSTKLEDSAMYFCASSEAGSGGRTDTQYFGPGTRLTVL.

The rearrangement joins TRBV7-6 to TRBJ2-2; the match to TRBD1 covers 7 bases. Germline CDR1 reads SGHVS; CDR2 reads FNYEAQ. Trimming removed 2 bases from V and 6 bases from J; junction bases left unmatched: 6. This CDR3 region has 15 residues. The CDR3 region has the DNA TGTGCCAGCAGCTTATATCAGGGGGTATCCGGGGAGCTGTTTTTT. It translates to CASSLYQGVSGELFF.

In regard to this clone: This same CDR3 is encoded by further DNA sequences in the sample. The gene calls are TRBV18 and TRBJ1-1; 7 bases fit TRBD1. Trimming cost V 4 bases and J 4 bases; bases outside gene matches: 6. CDR1 is KGHSH and CDR2 is LQKENI in the germline V gene. The CDR3 loop spans 14 amino acids. CDR3 region: CASSQGAGSTEAFF. CDR3 nucleotide sequence: TGTGCCAGCTCACAGGGGGCAGGGTCCACTGAAGCTTTCTTT.

The chain recombines TRBV25-1 with TRBJ2-7; 8 positions agree with TRBD2. This CDR3 spans 14 amino acids. Germline CDR1 and CDR2: MGHDK and SYGVNS. Germline trimming cut 2 bases from V and 6 bases from J; bases unmatched to any gene: 6. The CDR3 DNA follows: TGTGCCAGCAGTGAAGAGCGGGGGCACGGCGAGCAGTACTTC. This encodes CASSEERGHGEQYF.

The chain links TRBV19 to TRBJ1-2, with 8 bases aligning to TRBD1. CDR3 length: 16 residues. Germline trimming cut 4 bases from V and 0 bases from J; bases unmatched to any gene: 7. Germline CDR1 is LNHDA and CDR2 is SQIVND (reference sequence). In DNA, the CDR3 is TGTGCCAGTAGTAGCGGGACAGGACTAGCTAACTATGGCTACACCTTC. It yields the protein CASSSGTGLANYGYTF.

This clone was observed a handful of times. The sample contains more than one DNA sequence encoding this CDR3. The rearrangement uses TRBV5-1 and TRBJ2-1, with 11 bases fitting TRBD2. Germline V CDR1 and CDR2: SGHRS, YFSETQ. The CDR3 extends over 16 amino acids. V was clipped by 4 bases and J by 4 bases; unmatched bases: 7. The chain's CDR3 is CASSPTSGSSYNEQFF. The CDR3 bases are TGCGCCAGCAGCCCTACTAGCGGGAGTTCATACAATGAGCAGTTCTTC.

The chain carries TRBV5-6 and TRBJ1-5, with D tentatively TRBD1 (6 bases). The CDR3 totals 15 residues. Germline CDR1 is SGHDT and CDR2 is YYEEEE. The V end lost 2 bases, the J end lost 0 bases, and 9 bases lay between the germline ends. The CDR3 here is CASSLQGFSNQPQHF. CDR3 coding DNA: TGTGCCAGCAGCTTACAGGGTTTTAGCAATCAGCCCCAGCATTTT. The entire variable domain, with the rest obtained from reference TRBV5-6 and TRBJ1-5, is as follows: DAGVTQSPTHLIKTRGQQVTLRCSPKSGHDTVSWYQQALGQGPQFIFQYYEEEERQRGNFPDRFSGHQFPNYSSELNVNALLLGDSALYLCASSLQGFSNQPQHFGDGTRLSIL.

This chain connects TRBV4-1 to TRBJ1-1; maybe TRBD1 (5 bases). This CDR3 contains 14 residues. Per germline, CDR1 MGHRA and CDR2 YSYEKL. The V end lost 4 bases, the J end lost 1 base, and 10 bases lay between the germline ends. CDR3 coding DNA: TGCGCCAGCAGCCCGGCGGGGGGGAACACTGAAGCTTTCTTT. Its translation: CASSPAGGNTEAFF.

The chain's CDR3 is CASRGQAEGYTF. As DNA, the CDR3 is TGTGCCAGCAGAGGACAGGCAGAAGGCTACACCTTC. The rearrangement joins TRBV11-1 to TRBJ1-2; 7 bases map to TRBD1. Germline CDR1 and CDR2: SGHAT and FQDESV (reference sequence). After removal of 6 bases from V and 8 bases from J, the junction contained 6 bases not matched to a gene. The CDR3 has 12 amino acids.

The genes are TRBV18 and TRBJ2-1, with D possibly matching TRBD2 (5 bases). Deletions cut 4 bases from V and 10 bases from J, with 11 bases between. The CDR3 extends over 12 amino acids. CDR1 KGHSH and CDR2 LQKENI come from the germline V gene. The DNA for the CDR3 is TGTGCCAGCTCACGGTTCGGGGAGGAGCAGTTCTTC. It yields the protein CASSRFGEEQFF. The complete variable domain, with remaining parts taken from reference TRBV18 and TRBJ2-1, reads NAGVMQNPRHLVRRRGQEARLRCSPMKGHSHVYWYRQLPEEGLKFMVYLQKENIIDESGMPKERFSAEFPKEGPSILRIQQVVRGDSAAYFCASSRFGEEQFFGPGTRLTVL.

The chain uses TRBV5-4 and TRBJ2-5; no firm D call. Looked up from germline, CDR1 is SGHNT and CDR2 is YYREEE (reference sequence). This CDR3 region has 14 residues. The V end was cut by 4 bases, the J end by 1 base, with 11 bases between. CDR3 amino acids: CASSQKDGQETQYF. The CDR3 nucleotides are TGTGCCAGCAGCCAGAAGGACGGCCAAGAGACCCAGTACTTC.

The V and J genes are TRBV15 and TRBJ1-2, with 8 bases identical to TRBD1. The V segment lost 0 bases and the J segment 3 bases; nucleotides outside the gene matches: 6. Per germline, CDR1 LNHNV and CDR2 YYDKDF (reference sequence). The CDR3 consists of 16 residues. CDR3 amino acids: CATSRDGGQGDYGYTF. The DNA of the CDR3 is TGTGCCACCAGCAGAGATGGTGGACAGGGCGACTATGGCTACACCTTC.

The chain is built from TRBV4-2 and TRBJ1-5; D gene unclear. The CDR3 runs 13 residues. V shed 0 bases and J shed 5 bases, with 5 bases lying between them. Per the germline V gene, CDR1 is LGHNA and CDR2 is YNFKEQ. The CDR3 DNA reads as TGTGCCAGCAGCCAAGATGCTGATCAGCCCCAGCATTTT. It encodes CASSQDADQPQHF.

This clone appeared a single time. The chain joins TRBV4-2 to TRBJ2-2; D is ambiguous. CDR3 length equals 13 residues. V lost 0 bases and J 8 bases, leaving 7 bases between the germline ends. The germline gives CDR1 LGHNA, CDR2 YNFKEQ. DNA for the CDR3: TGTGCCAGCAGCCAAGAGTATGGAGGGGAGCTGTTTTTT. Residues: CASSQEYGGELFF.

The V call is TRBV27, the J call TRBJ2-7, with TRBD1 identical over 10 bases. V lost 6 bases and J lost 0; bases outside the gene matches: 5. Germline V gives CDR1 MNHEY, CDR2 SMNVEV (reference sequence). This CDR3 comprises 15 residues. The CDR3 is CASRPWTGGSYEQYF. DNA for the CDR3: TGTGCCAGCAGACCATGGACAGGGGGCTCCTACGAGCAGTACTTC.

The genes are TRBV29-1 and TRBJ2-7; 10 positions agree with TRBD2. This CDR3 comprises 14 residues. Trimming took 6 bases from V and 4 from J; bases not matched to a gene: 9. CDR1 and CDR2 (germline): SQVTM, ANQGSEA. CDR3 DNA sequence: TGCAGCGTGGAGCTAGCGGGGGCGAAGTACGAGCAGTACTTC. Its translation: CSVELAGAKYEQYF.

V usage is TRBV21-1 and J usage is TRBJ1-4. TRBV21-1 is flagged as a pseudogene. This CDR3 comprises 16 residues. As DNA, the CDR3 is TGTGCCAGCAGCAAAGCGGGGGGGAGGGAAGATGAAAAACTGTTTTTT. Amino acids: CASSKAGGREDEKLFF.

The rearrangement links TRBV29-1 to TRBJ1-1; tentative D call: TRBD1 (5 bases). The germline gives CDR1 SQVTM, CDR2 ANQGSEA. V lost 5 bases and J 5 bases, leaving 12 bases between the germline ends. CDR3 length: 12 amino acids. The CDR3 DNA is TGCAGCGTTCTGGGGGAGAGTACTGAAGCTTTCTTT. Amino acids: CSVLGESTEAFF.

The chain has TRBV4-1 and TRBJ2-3; 9 bases are a match to TRBD2. CDR1 and CDR2 from the germline V gene are MGHRA and YSYEKL. The CDR3 runs 20 residues. Trimming took 2 bases from V and 1 from J; bases not matched to a gene: 16. CDR3 amino acids: CASSQIGLRAGGGGTDTQYF. The DNA for the CDR3 is TGCGCCAGCAGCCAAATCGGTTTGCGCGCGGGAGGGGGCGGCACAGATACGCAGTATTTT.

The sample holds a few counts of this clone. The CDR3: CASSSTGRTVAGELFF. The CDR3 nucleotides are TGTGCCAGCAGCTCCACTGGACGTACTGTCGCCGGGGAGCTGTTTTTT. V is TRBV7-6 and J is TRBJ2-2; the D is unclear. V lost 4 bases and J 6 bases, leaving 18 bases between the germline ends. The CDR3 is 16 residues long. CDR1 and CDR2 from the germline V gene are SGHVS and FNYEAQ.

The chain links TRBV11-3 to TRBJ1-1, with 7 bases fitting TRBD1. Losses at the gene ends were 5 bases for V and 5 bases for J; bases not matched to a gene: 8. Per the germline V gene, CDR1 is SGHNT and CDR2 is YENEEA. The CDR3 consists of 14 residues. Written as DNA, the CDR3 is TGTGCCAGCAGCGAAGGGGGCGGGAGAACTGAAGCTTTCTTT. Its protein product is CASSEGGGRTEAFF.

The sample holds one count of this clone. This chain links TRBV4-1 with TRBJ2-7; D remains unclear. The CDR3 has 16 amino acids. V was shortened by 1 base and J by 7 bases, with 20 bases between the two germline ends. The germline V gene encodes CDR1 MGHRA and CDR2 YSYEKL. This CDR3 is CASSQGLRRPMGEQYF. Written as DNA, the CDR3 is TGCGCCAGCAGCCAAGGGCTTAGAAGGCCGATGGGGGAGCAGTACTTC.

CDR3 in amino acids: CASRLRDSLSGANVLTF. The CDR3 DNA follows: TGTGCCAGCAGGTTGAGGGACAGTCTCTCTGGGGCCAACGTCCTGACTTTC. This rearrangement joins TRBV4-2 to TRBJ2-6, with 7 nucleotides matching TRBD1. CDR3 length equals 17 residues. The ends lost 6 bases at V and 0 bases at J; junction bases unmatched: 8. CDR1 and CDR2 from the germline V gene are LGHNA and YNFKEQ.

This clone turned up a few times. The rearrangement uses TRBV5-1 and TRBJ1-2; no clear D gene. Germline V gene sequence: CDR1 SGHRS, CDR2 YFSETQ. The length of the CDR3 is 13 residues. The germline V and J ends were trimmed by 4 bases and 3 bases, with 10 bases remaining between them. CDR3: CASSEEGDYGYTF. DNA of the CDR3: TGCGCCAGCAGCGAGGAGGGAGACTATGGCTACACCTTC.

V gene TRBV7-9 combines with J gene TRBJ2-5; 8 bases are shared with TRBD1. There are 14 residues in the CDR3. Germline CDR1 reads SEHNR; CDR2 reads FQNEAQ (reference sequence). V was clipped by 10 bases and J by 4 bases; unmatched bases: 11. This CDR3 reads CATLTRGHGETQYF. The CDR3 nucleotides are TGTGCCACTCTAACCAGGGGGCATGGAGAGACCCAGTACTTC.

This clone was counted between two and nine times. The V call is TRBV19, the J call TRBJ1-5; TRBD1 matches 10 bases. Germline lookup yields CDR1 LNHDA and CDR2 SQIVND (reference sequence). V dropped 3 bases and J dropped 4; count of bases not matched to a gene: 3. The CDR3 is 15 amino acids. The DNA of the CDR3 is TGTGCCAGTAGTATTGGACAGGGGGTGAATCAGCCCCAGCATTTT. This codes for CASSIGQGVNQPQHF.

The chain couples TRBV6-1 to TRBJ2-7, with D perhaps being TRBD1 or TRBD2 (7 bases each). CDR1 and CDR2 (germline): MNHNS, SASEGT. The CDR3 runs 17 residues. Trimming stripped 3 bases from V and 0 bases from J, with 18 bases between. CDR3: CASSEPRQGGFSYEQYF. The CDR3 DNA sequence: TGTGCCAGCAGTGAGCCCAGACAGGGAGGGTTCTCCTACGAGCAGTACTTC.